The rows below give T cell receptor beta chains drawn from one sample of a study of identical twins. MiXCR, run by TCRdb on the 5' RACE reads, gives a single entry per CDR3 protein. The sample yields more than 1.5 million distinct CDR3 sequences, more than 30% seen once. Sequenced input: cord blood. These receptors were obtained from a newborn girl in good health. CDR3s include the opening cysteine and the closing phenylalanine or tryptophan. D genes are given only for firm matches. Rows may omit the clone size; those that give it use once, few, many or a size class.

V gene	clone size	J gene	D gene	CDR3 DNA	CDR3 protein
TRBV20-1	-	TRBJ1-5	-	TGCAGTGCCTCATTAGACAGCCTGAATCAGCCCCAGCATTTT	CSASLDSLNQPQHF
TRBV20-1	-	TRBJ2-7	-	TGCAGTGCTAGAGTGAGGACGAGGGGCTACCAGACCTACGAGCAGTACTTC	CSARVRTRGYQTYEQYF
TRBV28	-	TRBJ2-7	TRBD1	TGTGTCAGCAGTTTGGCGGGACAGGGGGCCTACGAGCAGTACTTC	CVSSLAGQGAYEQYF
TRBV7-9	few	TRBJ2-5	TRBD1	TGTGCCAGCAGCTTGTTACAGGGGGCTGAGACCCAGTACTTC	CASSLLQGAETQYF
TRBV5-1	-	TRBJ2-7	TRBD2	TGCGCCAGCACCAGACTAGCGGGTGCCTACGAGCAGTACTTC	CASTRLAGAYEQYF
TRBV6-6	-	TRBJ2-5	TRBD2	TGTGCCAGCAGGCCTAGCGGGGGGGGTGTAAGGTACTTC	CASRPSGGGVRYF
TRBV4-2	few	TRBJ2-4	-	TGTGCCAGCAGCCGGGACGTGGGACTCCGACTAGATCTAGCCAAAAACATTCAGTACTTC	CASSRDVGLRLDLAKNIQYF
TRBV20-1	-	TRBJ1-1	-	TGCAGTGCTAGAGACAGGGTATGGGCGGTAGAAGCTTTCTTT	CSARDRVWAVEAFF
TRBV6-1	-	TRBJ2-7	-	TGTGCCAGCACTCCAACTCCGTCCTACGAGCAGTACTTC	CASTPTPSYEQYF
TRBV18	-	TRBJ2-1	-	TGTGCCAGCTCACAAAAAGACGGAAATGAGCAGTTCTTC	CASSQKDGNEQFF
TRBV5-6	few	TRBJ1-4	-	TGTGCCAGCAGCTTGGCGTGGACAACTAATGAAAAACTGTTTTTT	CASSLAWTTNEKLFF
TRBV20-1	-	TRBJ1-2	TRBD1	TGCAGTGCTAGCCCCACGACAGGGACCGATGGCTACACCTTC	CSASPTTGTDGYTF
TRBV20-1	-	TRBJ1-2	-	TGCAGTGCCCCGATGGGGGTAAACTATGGCTACACCTTC	CSAPMGVNYGYTF
TRBV7-2	-	TRBJ2-6	-	TGTGCCAGCAGTAAAAAAACAGGGTCCGGGGCCAACGTCCTGACTTTC	CASSKKTGSGANVLTF
TRBV2	-	TRBJ2-3	-	TGTGCCAGCAGTGAAAACTCTCTACCCACAGATACGCAGTATTTT	CASSENSLPTDTQYF
TRBV24-1	few	TRBJ2-3	-	TGTGCCACCAGTGATTTCACGGACAACACAGATACGCAGTATTTT	CATSDFTDNTDTQYF
TRBV19	-	TRBJ1-1	TRBD1	TGTGCCAGTAGTATCCAGGGACAGTCAAACACTGAAGCTTTCTTT	CASSIQGQSNTEAFF
TRBV7-9	few	TRBJ2-7	TRBD2	TGTGCCAGCAGCTTAAAAGGCGGGAGTGGGGAGCAGTACTTC	CASSLKGGSGEQYF
TRBV4-1	-	TRBJ2-3	TRBD2	TGCGCCAGCACCTTTACTAGCGGGGTCGCAGATACGCAGTATTTT	CASTFTSGVADTQYF
TRBV3-1	many	TRBJ2-5	TRBD2	TGTGCCAGCAGCCAAGATACGACTAGCGGAGCTCAGTACTTC	CASSQDTTSGAQYF
TRBV20-1	many	TRBJ1-5	-	TGCAGTGCGGGACGACAGGGCAATCAGCCCCAGCATTTT	CSAGRQGNQPQHF
TRBV9	-	TRBJ2-7	TRBD2	TGTGCCAGCACCGGGACTAGCGGAAACAATGAGCAGTACTTC	CASTGTSGNNEQYF
TRBV6-5	few	TRBJ1-1	TRBD1	TGTGCCAGCAGTTACGACAGGGCGCGGAACACTGAAGCTTTCTTT	CASSYDRARNTEAFF
TRBV6-6	-	TRBJ2-5	TRBD2	TGTGCCAGCAGTTACAGGGCGGGGGGAGACAATGAGCAGTACTTC	CASSYRAGGDNEQYF
TRBV27	-	TRBJ2-3	-	TGTGCCAGCAGCACCCCGGGGACGGGACCCACAGATACGCAGTATTTT	CASSTPGTGPTDTQYF
TRBV20-1	few	TRBJ2-1	TRBD2	TGCAGTGCTAGAGATTCGGCGGGAGAAGGGTACAATGAGCAGTTCTTC	CSARDSAGEGYNEQFF
TRBV2	-	TRBJ2-5	TRBD2	TGTGCCAGCAGTGAAAGGGCTAGCGGGCAAGAGACCCAGTACTTC	CASSERASGQETQYF
TRBV20-1	-	TRBJ2-3	TRBD2	TGCAGTGCTAGAGCTAGTGGGAGGGCCCTCAAGACAGATACGCAGTATTTT	CSARASGRALKTDTQYF
TRBV19	-	TRBJ1-4	-	TGTGCCAGTAATGGACCGAGGAGTGAAAAACTGTTTTTT	CASNGPRSEKLFF
TRBV20-1	-	TRBJ2-5	-	TGCAGCGCTAGAGGACAAAACCAAGAGACCCAGTACTTC	CSARGQNQETQYF
TRBV15	-	TRBJ1-5	-	TGTGCCACCAGCAGAGAGTCTCTATTTGGGGGGGCGCGTAATCAGCCCCAGCATTTT	CATSRESLFGGARNQPQHF
TRBV2	few	TRBJ2-1	-	TGTGCCAGCCTGACTAGTGCTGAGCAGTTCTTC	CASLTSAEQFF